These 2 T cell receptor beta chains were sequenced from one sample in a study of blood T cell repertoires in COVID-19. TCRdb's copy holds only in-frame clones and misses some; the assay was immunoSEQ multiplex PCR. The profile covers about 490,000 clones, with approximately 83% appearing a single time and roughly 3.1% taken by the ten largest. The specimen sequenced was peripheral blood. The source of these receptors is a human donor in a cohort sampled during active COVID-19.

The rearrangement uses TRBV10-3 and TRBJ2-7; 9 bases are a match to TRBD2. V dropped 3 bases and J dropped 2; count of bases not matched to a gene: 8. CDR3 length: 16 residues. The V gene's germline CDR1 is ENHRY and CDR2 SYGVKD. CDR3 DNA: TGTGCCATCAGTGATCAAGCTAGCGGGAATACCTACGAGCAGTACTTC. Amino acid sequence: CAISDQASGNTYEQYF.

The gene calls are TRBV11-3 and TRBJ2-1; 9 bases map to TRBD2. The CDR3 is made up of 15 amino acids. The V gene's germline CDR1 is SGHNT and CDR2 YENEEA. The V segment lost 0 bases and the J segment 6 bases; nucleotides outside the gene matches: 3. This CDR3 is CASSLEGGRANEQFF. In nucleotides, the CDR3 is TGTGCCAGCAGCTTAGAAGGCGGGAGGGCCAATGAGCAGTTCTTC.